This TCR beta chain emerged from a study of control samples from healthy donors and cancer patients. Only in-frame clones appear in the TCRdb table, and some are missing; sequencing was by immunoSEQ multiplex PCR. The sample has 190,000 or so clones, about 93% seen once; the top ten hold about 1.6%. The CDR3 loop spans 16 amino acids. The V gene's germline CDR1 is SGHVS and CDR2 FNYEAQ. After removal of 3 bases from V and 6 bases from J, the junction contained 6 bases not matched to a gene. Specimen: blood. The rearrangement uses TRBV7-6 and TRBJ2-2; 11 nucleotides agree with TRBD2. This clonotype was sampled from a man aged 18 to 30 in good health. This CDR3 is CASSFRSGGAPGELFF. The CDR3 region has the DNA TGTGCCAGCAGCTTCCGTAGCGGGGGGGCCCCCGGGGAGCTGTTTTTT.